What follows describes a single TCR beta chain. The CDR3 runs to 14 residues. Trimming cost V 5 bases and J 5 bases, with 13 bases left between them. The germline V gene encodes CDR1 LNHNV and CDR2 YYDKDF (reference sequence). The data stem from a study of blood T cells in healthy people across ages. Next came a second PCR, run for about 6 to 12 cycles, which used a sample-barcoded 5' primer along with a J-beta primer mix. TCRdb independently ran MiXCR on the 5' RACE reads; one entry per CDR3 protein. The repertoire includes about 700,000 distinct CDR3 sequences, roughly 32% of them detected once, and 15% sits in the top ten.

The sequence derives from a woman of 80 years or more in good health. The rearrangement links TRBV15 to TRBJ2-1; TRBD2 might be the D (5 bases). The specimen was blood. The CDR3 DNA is TGTGCCACCAGCGGAGCGGTGAGTGACAATGAGCAGTTCTTC. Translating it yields CATSGAVSDNEQFF. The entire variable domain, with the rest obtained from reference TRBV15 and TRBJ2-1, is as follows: DAMVIQNPRYQVTQFGKPVTLSCSQTLNHNVMYWYQQKSSQAPKLLFHYYDKDFNNEADTPDNFQSRRPNTSFCFLDIRSPGLGDTAMYLCATSGAVSDNEQFFGPGTRLTVL.